A selection of T cell receptor beta chains follows, all from one sample in a study of cytomegalovirus exposure and HLA in healthy donors. Here immunoSEQ multiplex PCR was the method, and the copy in TCRdb shows in-frame clones only, minus some. This sample has about 78,000 clones, with 90% to 96% found just once. The specimen sequenced was PBMCs. The receptors were sampled from a man in his late teens or twenties in good health and CMV-seropositive. Both conserved end residues are part of each CDR3. A D gene is named only where the DNA matches it firmly. The listing skips clone size in some rows; elsewhere it reads once, few, many or a size class.

j_call: TRBJ2-3; v_call: TRBV2; d_call: TRBD2; cdr3_length: 17; clone_size: .; cdr3_nt: TGTGCCAGCAGTCTTCTCTTGTTTGGACTAGCGCCAGATACGCAGTATTTT; cdr3_aa: CASSLLLFGLAPDTQYF
j_call: TRBJ2-7; v_call: TRBV4-1; d_call: TRBD2; cdr3_length: 16; clone_size: .; cdr3_nt: TGCGCCAGCAGCCGAGATCTAGCGGGAGGGACCTACGAGCAGTACTTC; cdr3_aa: CASSRDLAGGTYEQYF
j_call: TRBJ1-2; v_call: TRBV13; d_call: TRBD1; cdr3_length: 15; clone_size: .; cdr3_nt: TGTGCCAGCAGCACGGACAGGGGAGCCCGCTATGGCTACACCTTC; cdr3_aa: CASSTDRGARYGYTF
j_call: TRBJ2-1; v_call: TRBV4-1; d_call: TRBD1; cdr3_length: 19; clone_size: .; cdr3_nt: TGCGCCAGCAGCCAAGATCCCCCTGTAGGTGGACAGGCGAACAATGAGCAGTTCTTC; cdr3_aa: CASSQDPPVGGQANNEQFF
j_call: TRBJ2-5; v_call: TRBV27; d_call: TRBD1; cdr3_length: 14; clone_size: .; cdr3_nt: TGTGCCAGCAGTTTAAACAGGGGTTCGGAGACCCAGTACTTC; cdr3_aa: CASSLNRGSETQYF
j_call: TRBJ2-3; v_call: TRBV5-4; d_call: TRBD2; cdr3_length: 15; clone_size: .; cdr3_nt: TGTGCCAGCAGCCTTCAGCGGGAGGCGGGGGATACGCAGTATTTT; cdr3_aa: CASSLQREAGDTQYF
j_call: TRBJ2-4; v_call: TRBV2; d_call: .; cdr3_length: 14; clone_size: .; cdr3_nt: TGTGCCAGCAGGGGCTCGGTACCCAAAAACATTCAGTACTTC; cdr3_aa: CASRGSVPKNIQYF
j_call: TRBJ1-4; v_call: TRBV30; d_call: .; cdr3_length: 14; clone_size: .; cdr3_nt: TGTGCCTGTCTCTCAGAAGGGGGAGATGAAAAACTGTTTTTT; cdr3_aa: CACLSEGGDEKLFF
j_call: TRBJ1-5; v_call: TRBV27; d_call: .; cdr3_length: 13; clone_size: .; cdr3_nt: TGTGCCAGCAGTTTTAGGCCGGGGCAGCCCCAGCATTTT; cdr3_aa: CASSFRPGQPQHF
j_call: TRBJ1-1; v_call: TRBV6-6; d_call: .; cdr3_length: 13; clone_size: .; cdr3_nt: TGTGCGAGCCTCCGAACGAGGGAGACTGAAGCTTTCTTT; cdr3_aa: CASLRTRETEAFF
j_call: TRBJ2-1; v_call: TRBV9; d_call: TRBD2; cdr3_length: 15; clone_size: .; cdr3_nt: TGTGCCAGCAGCGTAGTTAGCGGGACGGGGGGTGAGCAGTTCTTC; cdr3_aa: CASSVVSGTGGEQFF
j_call: TRBJ1-5; v_call: TRBV7-2; d_call: TRBD1; cdr3_length: 14; clone_size: .; cdr3_nt: TGTGCCAGCACCGGACAGGGCAGCAATCAGCCCCAGCATTTT; cdr3_aa: CASTGQGSNQPQHF
j_call: TRBJ2-5; v_call: TRBV6-1; d_call: TRBD1; cdr3_length: 19; clone_size: .; cdr3_nt: TGTGCCAGCAGTGAATCAACCTTCTCGGGGACAGGTGCGCTGGAGACCCAGTACTTC; cdr3_aa: CASSESTFSGTGALETQYF
j_call: TRBJ2-7; v_call: TRBV6-6; d_call: .; cdr3_length: 15; clone_size: once; cdr3_nt: TGTGCCAGCAGTTACTCGTACAGGAGCTCCTACGAGCAGTACTTC; cdr3_aa: CASSYSYRSSYEQYF
j_call: TRBJ1-4; v_call: TRBV7-9; d_call: .; cdr3_length: 15; clone_size: .; cdr3_nt: TGTGCCAGCAGCCGAATGGACAGTAGGGGTGAAAAACTGTTTTTT; cdr3_aa: CASSRMDSRGEKLFF
j_call: TRBJ1-1; v_call: TRBV6-5; d_call: .; cdr3_length: 13; clone_size: .; cdr3_nt: TGTGCCAGCAGTTACTCGAGCCTCACTGAAGCTTTCTTT; cdr3_aa: CASSYSSLTEAFF
j_call: TRBJ1-2; v_call: TRBV7-9; d_call: .; cdr3_length: 13; clone_size: once; cdr3_nt: TGTGCCAGCACCGGGGAGGGGGTTTTCGGCTACACCTTC; cdr3_aa: CASTGEGVFGYTF
j_call: TRBJ1-2; v_call: TRBV27; d_call: .; cdr3_length: 13; clone_size: .; cdr3_nt: TGTGCCAGCAGTTTATGGCAGGGAGGTGGCTACACCTTC; cdr3_aa: CASSLWQGGGYTF
j_call: TRBJ1-1; v_call: TRBV29-1; d_call: .; cdr3_length: 11; clone_size: .; cdr3_nt: TGCAGCGTTGGGTACGGCACTGAAGCTTTCTTT; cdr3_aa: CSVGYGTEAFF
j_call: TRBJ1-4; v_call: TRBV7-2; d_call: .; cdr3_length: 16; clone_size: .; cdr3_nt: TGTGCCAGCAGCTTAGGGATTTTGGGACAACATGAAAAACTGTTTTTT; cdr3_aa: CASSLGILGQHEKLFF
j_call: TRBJ2-4; v_call: TRBV20-1; d_call: .; cdr3_length: 11; clone_size: .; cdr3_nt: TGCAGTGGACACCGGAAAAACATTCAGTACTTC; cdr3_aa: CSGHRKNIQYF
j_call: TRBJ1-1; v_call: TRBV12-5; d_call: .; cdr3_length: 13; clone_size: .; cdr3_nt: TGTGCTAGTGGGTTGGATGCGGAAACTGAAGCTTTCTTT; cdr3_aa: CASGLDAETEAFF
j_call: TRBJ1-1; v_call: TRBV7-8; d_call: TRBD1; cdr3_length: 14; clone_size: .; cdr3_nt: TGTGCCAGCAGCTGGGGGACAGGGCGCACTGAAGCTTTCTTT; cdr3_aa: CASSWGTGRTEAFF
j_call: TRBJ2-7; v_call: TRBV29-1; d_call: .; cdr3_length: 16; clone_size: .; cdr3_nt: TGCAGCGTTGAGGGAATCCGCACAGGAGAACGCTACGAGCAGTACTTC; cdr3_aa: CSVEGIRTGERYEQYF
j_call: TRBJ2-7; v_call: TRBV6-5; d_call: TRBD1; cdr3_length: 13; clone_size: .; cdr3_nt: TGTGCCAGCAGTTACAATACAGGGGGCGAGCAGTACTTC; cdr3_aa: CASSYNTGGEQYF
j_call: TRBJ1-1; v_call: TRBV5-1; d_call: TRBD1; cdr3_length: 15; clone_size: .; cdr3_nt: TGCGCCAGCGGGCGATCGGGACAGTTGAACACTGAAGCTTTCTTT; cdr3_aa: CASGRSGQLNTEAFF
j_call: TRBJ2-3; v_call: TRBV7-9; d_call: .; cdr3_length: 16; clone_size: .; cdr3_nt: TGTGCCAGCAGCTTAGGAGGCAGCCTCAGCACAGATACGCAGTATTTT; cdr3_aa: CASSLGGSLSTDTQYF
j_call: TRBJ2-1; v_call: TRBV29-1; d_call: .; cdr3_length: 13; clone_size: .; cdr3_nt: TGCAGCGTTGAGTCCAAGAGGGAGAATGAGCAGTTCTTC; cdr3_aa: CSVESKRENEQFF
j_call: TRBJ2-2; v_call: TRBV25-1; d_call: .; cdr3_length: 16; clone_size: .; cdr3_nt: TGTGCCAGCAGTGACCCCAGGACAGCTAGCACCGGGGAGCTGTTTTTT; cdr3_aa: CASSDPRTASTGELFF
j_call: TRBJ1-1; v_call: TRBV6-5; d_call: .; cdr3_length: 13; clone_size: .; cdr3_nt: TGTGCCAGCACTCTCGGGAAATTCGGTGAAGCTTTCTTT; cdr3_aa: CASTLGKFGEAFF
j_call: TRBJ2-7; v_call: TRBV9; d_call: TRBD1; cdr3_length: 14; clone_size: once; cdr3_nt: TGTGCCAGCAGCGGAGGGACAGGGTTCGGTAAGCAGTACTTC; cdr3_aa: CASSGGTGFGKQYF
j_call: TRBJ1-1; v_call: TRBV28; d_call: .; cdr3_length: 12; clone_size: .; cdr3_nt: TGTGCCAGCAGTTTAAGGGGCACTGAAGCTTTCTTT; cdr3_aa: CASSLRGTEAFF
j_call: TRBJ1-2; v_call: TRBV30; d_call: TRBD1; cdr3_length: 15; clone_size: once; cdr3_nt: TGTGCCTGGAAACCGGCAGGGGGCGCCAACTATGGCTACACCTTC; cdr3_aa: CAWKPAGGANYGYTF
j_call: TRBJ2-1; v_call: TRBV6-5; d_call: .; cdr3_length: 15; clone_size: .; cdr3_nt: TGTGCCAGCAGTTTCGAGCGAAGCTCCTACAATGAGCAGTTCTTC; cdr3_aa: CASSFERSSYNEQFF
j_call: TRBJ2-7; v_call: TRBV7-8; d_call: .; cdr3_length: 11; clone_size: .; cdr3_nt: TGTGCCAGCAGCCACAGATACGAGCAGTACTTC; cdr3_aa: CASSHRYEQYF
j_call: TRBJ1-3; v_call: TRBV6-1; d_call: .; cdr3_length: 16; clone_size: .; cdr3_nt: TGTGCCAGCAGTGAGGCTCCGTCAGATCGTGGAAACACCATATATTTT; cdr3_aa: CASSEAPSDRGNTIYF